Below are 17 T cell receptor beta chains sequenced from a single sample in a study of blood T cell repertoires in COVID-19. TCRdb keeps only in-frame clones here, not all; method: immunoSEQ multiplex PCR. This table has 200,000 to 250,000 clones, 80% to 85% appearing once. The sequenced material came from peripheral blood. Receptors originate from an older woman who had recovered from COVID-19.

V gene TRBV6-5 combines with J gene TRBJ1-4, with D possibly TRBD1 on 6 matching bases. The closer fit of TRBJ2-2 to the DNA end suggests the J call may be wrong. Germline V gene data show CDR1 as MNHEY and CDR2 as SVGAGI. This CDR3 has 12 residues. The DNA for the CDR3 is TGTGCCAGCACTAAAGGGACAGGGGAGCTGTTTTTT. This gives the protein CASTKGTGELFF.

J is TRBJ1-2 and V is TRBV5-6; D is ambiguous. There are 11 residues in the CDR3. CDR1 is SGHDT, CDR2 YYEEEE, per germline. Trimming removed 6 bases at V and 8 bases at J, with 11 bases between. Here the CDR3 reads CASTRRGGYTF. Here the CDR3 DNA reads TGTGCCAGCACCAGAAGAGGAGGCTACACCTTC.

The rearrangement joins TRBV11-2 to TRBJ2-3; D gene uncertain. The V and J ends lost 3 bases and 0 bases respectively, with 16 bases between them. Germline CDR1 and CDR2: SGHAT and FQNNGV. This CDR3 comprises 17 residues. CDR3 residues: CASSLLPPLSSTDTQYF. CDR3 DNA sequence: TGTGCCAGCAGCTTGCTACCGCCTCTATCTAGCACAGATACGCAGTATTTT.

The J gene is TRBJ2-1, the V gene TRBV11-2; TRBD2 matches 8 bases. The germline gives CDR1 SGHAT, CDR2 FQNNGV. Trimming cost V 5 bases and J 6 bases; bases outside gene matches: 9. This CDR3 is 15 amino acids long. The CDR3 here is CASSRSRTSLNEQFF. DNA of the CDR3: TGTGCCAGCAGCCGGTCCCGGACTAGCCTCAATGAGCAGTTCTTC.

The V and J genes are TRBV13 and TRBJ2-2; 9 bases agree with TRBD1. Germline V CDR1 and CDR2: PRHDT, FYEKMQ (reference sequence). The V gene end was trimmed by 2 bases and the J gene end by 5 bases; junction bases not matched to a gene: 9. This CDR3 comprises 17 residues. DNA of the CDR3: TGTGCCAGCAGCTTAAGGAAGACAGGGGGGCATACCGGGGAGCTGTTTTTT. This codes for CASSLRKTGGHTGELFF.

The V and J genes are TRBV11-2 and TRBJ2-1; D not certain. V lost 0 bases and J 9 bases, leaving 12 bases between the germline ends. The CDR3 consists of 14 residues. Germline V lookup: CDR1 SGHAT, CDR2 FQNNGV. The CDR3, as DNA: TGTGCCAGCAGCTTAGATTGGGCCATCGGTGAGCAGTTCTTC. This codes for CASSLDWAIGEQFF.

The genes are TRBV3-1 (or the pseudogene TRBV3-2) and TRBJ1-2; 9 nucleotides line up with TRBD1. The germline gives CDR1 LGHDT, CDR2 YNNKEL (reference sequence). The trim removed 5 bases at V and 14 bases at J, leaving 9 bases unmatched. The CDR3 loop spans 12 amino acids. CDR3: CASSDSGTGLTF. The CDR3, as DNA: TGTGCCAGCAGCGACTCCGGGACAGGGTTGACCTTC.

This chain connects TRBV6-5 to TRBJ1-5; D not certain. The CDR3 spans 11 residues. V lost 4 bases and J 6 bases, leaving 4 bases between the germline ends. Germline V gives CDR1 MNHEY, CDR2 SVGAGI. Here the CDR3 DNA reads TGTGCCAGCAGTTTATTTCAGCCCCAGCATTTT. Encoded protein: CASSLFQPQHF.

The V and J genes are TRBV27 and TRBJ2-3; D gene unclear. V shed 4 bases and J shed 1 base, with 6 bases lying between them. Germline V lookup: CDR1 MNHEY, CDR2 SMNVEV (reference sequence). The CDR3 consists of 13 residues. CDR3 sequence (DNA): TGTGCCAGCAGTTCCCATCGCACAGATACGCAGTATTTT. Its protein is CASSSHRTDTQYF.

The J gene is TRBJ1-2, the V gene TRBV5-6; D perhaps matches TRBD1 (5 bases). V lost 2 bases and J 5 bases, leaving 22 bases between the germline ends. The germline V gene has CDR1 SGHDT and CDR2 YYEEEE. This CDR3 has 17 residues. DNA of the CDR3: TGTGCCAGCAGCTTACCCTTGTGGCGACTGACAGATTATGGCTACACCTTC. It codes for CASSLPLWRLTDYGYTF.

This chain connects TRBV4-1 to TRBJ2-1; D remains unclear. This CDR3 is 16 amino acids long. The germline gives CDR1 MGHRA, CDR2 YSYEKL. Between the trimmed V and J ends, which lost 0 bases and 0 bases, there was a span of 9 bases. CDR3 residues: CASSQDPSSSYNEQFF. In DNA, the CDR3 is TGCGCCAGCAGCCAAGACCCGTCTAGCTCCTACAATGAGCAGTTCTTC.

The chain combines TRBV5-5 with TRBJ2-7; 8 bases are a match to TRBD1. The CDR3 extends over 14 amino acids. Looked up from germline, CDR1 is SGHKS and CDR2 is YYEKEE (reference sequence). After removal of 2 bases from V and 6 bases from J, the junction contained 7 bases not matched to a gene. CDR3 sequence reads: CASSLTGGEVEQYF. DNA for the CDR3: TGTGCCAGCAGCTTAACAGGGGGAGAGGTCGAGCAGTACTTC.

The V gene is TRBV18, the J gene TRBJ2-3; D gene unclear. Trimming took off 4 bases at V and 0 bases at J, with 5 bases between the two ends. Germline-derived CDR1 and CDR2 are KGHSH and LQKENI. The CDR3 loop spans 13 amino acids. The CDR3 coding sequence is TGTGCCAGCTCACTCCCTAGCACAGATACGCAGTATTTT. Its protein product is CASSLPSTDTQYF.

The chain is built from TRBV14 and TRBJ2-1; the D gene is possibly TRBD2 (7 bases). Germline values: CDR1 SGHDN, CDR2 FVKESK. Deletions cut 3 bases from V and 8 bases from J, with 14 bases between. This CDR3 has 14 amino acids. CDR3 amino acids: CASSHEGGGHEQFF. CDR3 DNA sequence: TGTGCCAGCAGCCACGAAGGGGGGGGCCATGAGCAGTTCTTC.

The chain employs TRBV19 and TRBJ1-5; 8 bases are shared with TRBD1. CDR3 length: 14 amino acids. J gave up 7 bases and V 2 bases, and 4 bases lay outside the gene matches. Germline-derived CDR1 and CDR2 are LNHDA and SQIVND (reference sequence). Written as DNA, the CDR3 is TGTGCCAGTAGTATATTGGACAGGGCCCAGCCCCAGCATTTT. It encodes CASSILDRAQPQHF.

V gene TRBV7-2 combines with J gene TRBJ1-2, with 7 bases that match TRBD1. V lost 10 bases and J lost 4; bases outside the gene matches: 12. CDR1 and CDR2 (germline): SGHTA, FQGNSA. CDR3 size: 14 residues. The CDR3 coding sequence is TGTGCCACCCGACAGGGCCCGTTTACCTATGGCTACACCTTC. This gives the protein CATRQGPFTYGYTF. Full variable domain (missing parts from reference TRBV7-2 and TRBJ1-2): GAGVSQSPSNKVTEKGKDVELRCDPISGHTALYWYRQSLGQGLEFLIYFQGNSAPDKSGLPSDRFSAERTGGSVSTLTIQRTQQEDSAVYLCATRQGPFTYGYTFGSGTRLTVV.

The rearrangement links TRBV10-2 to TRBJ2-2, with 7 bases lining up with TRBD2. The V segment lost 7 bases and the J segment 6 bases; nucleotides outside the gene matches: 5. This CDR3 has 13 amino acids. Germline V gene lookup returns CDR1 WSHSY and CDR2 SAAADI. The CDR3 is CASTGGPSGELFF. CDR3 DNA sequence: TGCGCCAGCACGGGAGGTCCTTCCGGGGAGCTGTTTTTT.